The present entry profiles one T cell receptor beta chain with its context. This clonotype occurred a few times. What antigen it recognizes has not been identified. The DNA is left out, because the CDR3 cannot be placed on it with certainty; the CDR3 is given as TCRdb lists it. Genomic DNA was used as template for profiling of TCR beta VDJ combinations and CDR3 sequences. TCR repertoire sequencing was run on an Illumina HiSeq 2000. In the paper's pipeline: TRBV/TRBJ rearrangement plots, CDR3 size and DJ length profiles, and Simpson's diversity index were used to assess repertoires. Whichever DNA sequence was most abundant in the deep sequencing data was defined as the immunodominant clone. CDR3 amino acid sequences were checked for sharing between subjects and were compared against published repertoires and the VDJdb database. TCRdb applied fastp at Q25 and MiXCR to the public reads, then kept only in-frame beta chains. CDR3 protein sequences are deduplicated, and each keeps its most common genes and DNA. The V and J calls and clone size are TCRdb's, not the authors'. In this sample the table shows 270,000 or so distinct CDR3 sequences, 70% to 85% of which occur a single time. In total, the top ten clones hold over 35% of the sample.

The sample belongs to a study of CD8+CD57+ T cells in acquired aplastic anemia (dated by TCRdb to the late 2010s). Concerning the study at large: Extracted DNA from sorted CD4+ and CD8+ cells averaged around 3.4 ug, ranging from roughly 0.19 to 27.4 ug. CD8+CD57+ expansion was defined as a frequency above the mean frequency observed in healthy subjects.

There are 16 amino acids in the CDR3, from cysteine to phenylalanine inclusive. The germline V gene encodes CDR1 SGHVS and CDR2 FNYEAQ. Overall study outcomes, separate from this receptor: No significant difference in CD8+ Simpson's diversity was found between patients and healthy controls (P=0.060). Some 30 CD8+ CDR3 sequences were shared between patients and controls but appeared highly expressed in patients and within their immunodominant clones.

The patients picked for sequencing were ones in whom flow cytometry had shown an expansion of CD8+CD57+ cells. Every patient had a diagnosis of severe acquired aplastic anemia based on International Study of Aplastic Anemia and Agranulocytosis and Camitta criteria. At the time blood was sampled, none of the patients had received any therapy. TCR repertoires of sorted CD4+ and CD8+ blood T cells from severe aplastic anemia patients and healthy subjects were deep-sequenced in the study. Patients were enrolled in the USA under clinicaltrials.gov protocols 00001620, 01623167, 00001397, 00071045, 00081523 and 00961064. Ficoll-Paque density gradient centrifugation was used to isolate peripheral blood mononuclear cells. Before DNA extraction, CD4+ and CD8+ T cells were sorted with FACS or magnetic beads.

This receptor was obtained from a human donor with aplastic anemia. Sequenced material: sorted CD4+, CD8+, or CD8+CD57+ T cells (not recorded which) from PBMCs. The sequence links TRBV7-6 to TRBJ1-1. CDR3 reads: CASSLAPTDTQYFAFF.